The entry below describes one T cell receptor beta chain. No antigen is known for it. These data belong to a study of blood T cells in healthy people across ages. General study results and limits: A roughly linear age-dependent decrease characterized TCR beta diversity per million T cells.

Between the trimmed V and J ends, which lost 6 bases and 3 bases, there was a span of 14 bases. The CDR3 runs to 14 residues. From germline, CDR1 is SGHVS and CDR2 FQNEAQ. Primers used in a second PCR of about 6 to 11 cycles were a sample-barcoded 5' primer and a J-beta primer mix. TCRdb re-derived calls from the 5' RACE reads in MiXCR, one entry per CDR3 protein. The table lists about 1.6 million distinct CDR3 sequences, 30% to 35% of them singletons. This TCR was recovered from a woman aged 25 to 39 in good health. The sequencing sample was made of blood. The V gene is TRBV7-8, the J gene TRBJ2-5, with D possibly being TRBD2 (6 bases). CDR3 in amino acids: CASRSSGFEETQYF. The DNA for the CDR3 is TGTGCCAGCAGAAGTAGCGGATTCGAAGAGACCCAGTACTTC. The full variable domain, rest sourced from reference TRBV7-8 and TRBJ2-5, is GAGVSQSPRYKVAKRGQDVALRCDPISGHVSLFWYQQALGQGPEFLTYFQNEAQLDKSGLPSDRFFAERPEGSVSTLKIQRTQQEDSAVYLCASRSSGFEETQYFGPGTRLLVL.